The clone carrying this TCR beta chain has just a few counts. The data were taken from a study of cytomegalovirus exposure and HLA in healthy donors. CDR1 LNHDA and CDR2 SQIVND come from the germline V gene (reference sequence). Trimming stripped 3 bases from V and 5 bases from J, with 10 bases between. This CDR3 spans 13 amino acids. PCR involved 60 Vbeta and 13 Jbeta primers. Assay used: immunoSEQ multiplex PCR; TCRdb lists only in-frame clones, some missing. The data contain roughly 100,000 clones, 76% of them singletons. The sequence was collected from a man in his forties or fifties in good health and CMV-seropositive. The V gene is TRBV19, the J gene TRBJ1-1, with D perhaps matching TRBD1 (5 bases). Material: PBMCs. The CDR3 here is CASSIYKGTEAFF. The CDR3 nucleotides read TGTGCCAGTAGTATCTACAAGGGGACTGAAGCTTTCTTT.